A selection of T cell receptor beta chains follows, all from one sample in a study of T cell repertoires in cytomegalovirus infection. MiXCR, run by TCRdb on the reads, gives a single entry per CDR3 protein. The sample carries under 850,000 distinct CDR3 sequences, approximately 34% recorded once. What was sequenced was PBMCs. These TCRs come from a human donor in good health (CMV status not recorded). Some clones in this sample may be carry-over from other donors' samples. The CDR3 runs from the conserved cysteine through the conserved F or W. Each record gives: clone size, CDR3 length, J gene, D gene, V gene, CDR3 DNA, CDR3 protein. The D gene is left open where the match is weak. The size field is filled for only some rows; it gives once, few, many or a size class.

>.|14|TRBJ1-6|.|TRBV28
TGTGCCAGCAGTCCAATCAGACAGTTTGGCGAGGTCCACTTT
CASSPIRQFGEVHF
>.|14|TRBJ2-1|TRBD2|TRBV6-2/TRBV6-3
TGTGCCACCATCGGACTAGCGGGATTTAATGGGCAGTTCTTC
CATIGLAGFNGQFF
>.|14|TRBJ2-7|.|TRBV28
TGTGCCAGCAGTTTTCTGGGGAAAAACTACGAGCAGTACTTC
CASSFLGKNYEQYF
>.|14|TRBJ2-7|.|TRBV29-1
TGCAGCGTTGAATACAGGCCCCTAGTCTACGAGCAGTACTTC
CSVEYRPLVYEQYF
>many|15|TRBJ2-7|TRBD1|TRBV18
TGTGCCAGCTCACTGGGGACAGGCAGCTCCTACGAGCAGTACTTC
CASSLGTGSSYEQYF
>.|17|TRBJ2-6|.|TRBV11-2
TGTGCCAGCAGCTCGATTCCGCTGCACAGGGGGGCCAACGTCCTGACTTTC
CASSSIPLHRGANVLTF
>.|16|TRBJ2-1|TRBD2|TRBV6-6
TGTGCCAGCAGTCCTGGACTAGCGGGGACCTTCCATGAGCAGTTCTTC
CASSPGLAGTFHEQFF
>.|14|TRBJ1-1|.|TRBV12-3/TRBV12-4
TGTGCCAGCAGACCCACTAAGGGGAGCACTGAAGCTTTCTTT
CASRPTKGSTEAFF
>.|14|TRBJ2-7|.|TRBV12-3/TRBV12-4
TGTGCCAGCAGCCCCTATGGCAGGACCAAGGAGCAGTACTTC
CASSPYGRTKEQYF
>.|16|TRBJ2-7|TRBD1|TRBV19
TGTGCCAGTAGTATAACGGGGGACAGGGGCGCCTACGAGCAGTACTTC
CASSITGDRGAYEQYF
>.|16|TRBJ2-5|TRBD2|TRBV25-1
TGTGCCAGCAGCCCCGGGGGGGGGAGAATCCAAGAGACCCAGTACTTC
CASSPGGGRIQETQYF
>.|11|TRBJ2-3|.|TRBV29-1
TGCAGCGCGCTACGGATGGATACTCAGTATTTT
CSALRMDTQYF
>.|13|TRBJ2-7|TRBD1|TRBV5-5
TGTGCCAGCGGGGCCACAGGGGGCTACGAGCAGTACTTC
CASGATGGYEQYF
>.|15|TRBJ1-6|.|TRBV28
TGTGCCAGCCTAAGCGGAGGGCGCGCTAATTCACCCCTCCACTTT
CASLSGGRANSPLHF
>few|14|TRBJ1-6|TRBD1|TRBV25-1
TGTGCCAGCAGTTACAGGGGGAGGAATTCACCCCTCCACTTT
CASSYRGRNSPLHF
>few|14|TRBJ2-1|.|TRBV18
TGTGCCAGCTCACCACCGGGAGCGGGTGGTGAGCAGTTCTTC
CASSPPGAGGEQFF
>few|14|TRBJ1-2|.|TRBV28
TGTGCCAGCAGTACCCCCGGGGACGACTATGGCTACACCTTC
CASSTPGDDYGYTF
>.|16|TRBJ2-1|TRBD2|TRBV6-8
TGTGCCAGCAGTTATTCGACTAGCGGGAGGGATAATGAGCAGTTCTTC
CASSYSTSGRDNEQFF
>few|14|TRBJ1-1|.|TRBV28
TGTGCCAGCAGTTTAGCAGCATGGAACACTGAAGCTTTCTTT
CASSLAAWNTEAFF
>.|13|TRBJ1-5|.|TRBV5-1
TGCGCCAGCAGCCGGACTTCGGAGGAGCCCCAGCATTTT
CASSRTSEEPQHF
>few|11|TRBJ1-1|TRBD1|TRBV30
TGTGCCTGGAAGGGACAGGGGAATGCTTTCTTT
CAWKGQGNAFF
>few|18|TRBJ2-2|.|TRBV11-2
TGTGCCAGCAGCAGGAGGGTCCGGAGGGGGGCGGACACCGGGGAGCTGTTTTTT
CASSRRVRRGADTGELFF
>.|14|TRBJ1-2|TRBD1|TRBV5-4
TGTGCCAGCAGCCCCCCGCTCAGGGGGGCCGGCTACACCTTC
CASSPPLRGAGYTF
>.|16|TRBJ1-1|.|TRBV7-4
TGTGCCAGCAGCCCCCAGACCGGGACAAGGAAGCCTGAAGCTTTCTTT
CASSPQTGTRKPEAFF
>.|15|TRBJ1-3|.|TRBV7-9
TGTGCCAGCAGCACATCCAGGGTTTCTGGAAACACCATATATTTT
CASSTSRVSGNTIYF
>.|17|TRBJ1-1|TRBD1|TRBV7-9
TGTGCCAGCAGCCTGGACAGGGGTTTGCGGGGAAACACTGAAGCTTTCTTT
CASSLDRGLRGNTEAFF
>.|16|TRBJ1-2|.|TRBV6-5
TGTGCCAGCACCCCCCGAGGGACACCTATTAACTATGGCTACACCTTC
CASTPRGTPINYGYTF